The rows below give T cell receptor beta chains drawn from one sample of a study of radiation and T cells in renal cell carcinoma. Data came from immunoSEQ multiplex PCR; TCRdb stores just in-frame clones and leaves some out. The sample lists roughly 130,000 clones, roughly 91% occurring once. The input for sequencing was blood, taken from a patient whose treatment included radiotherapy and nephrectomy. These TCRs come from a woman aged 70 to 79 with renal cell carcinoma. CDR3s include the opening cysteine and the closing phenylalanine or tryptophan. A D gene is named only where the DNA matches it firmly. Clone size is not always given. Where it is, it says once, few, many or a class for expanded clones.

J | D | size | V | DNA | CDR3
TRBJ2-7 | . | . | TRBV15 | TGTGCCACCAGCAGAGACCCCCATACCTACGAGCAGTACTTC | CATSRDPHTYEQYF
TRBJ1-5 | TRBD1 | . | TRBV4-1 | TGCGCCAGCAGCCCCCCCGGACAGGGGCATCAGCCCCAGCATTTT | CASSPPGQGHQPQHF
TRBJ1-6 | TRBD1 | . | TRBV5-1 | TGCGCCAGCAGCTTAGCTGGACAGGGATTAGGTTCACCCCTCCACTTT | CASSLAGQGLGSPLHF
TRBJ2-5 | . | . | TRBV5-4 | TGTGCCAGCAGCTTGGCTGGAGGGGGCGCATGGGAGACCCAGTACTTC | CASSLAGGGAWETQYF
TRBJ2-7 | TRBD1 | few | TRBV4-3 | TGCGCCAGCAGCCAAGGGGACAGGTACGAGCAGTACTTC | CASSQGDRYEQYF
TRBJ1-5 | . | . | TRBV6-5 | TGTGCCAGCCGGGATAGCAATCAGCCCCAGCATTTT | CASRDSNQPQHF
TRBJ1-2 | . | . | TRBV29-1 | TGCAGCGTTGTAGAGGGTCTCAACTATGGCTACACCTTC | CSVVEGLNYGYTF
TRBJ1-2 | TRBD1 | . | TRBV7-2 | TGTGCCAGCAGCTTAGGGTGGACAGGGGGCAACTATGGCTACACCTTC | CASSLGWTGGNYGYTF
TRBJ2-7 | TRBD2 | . | TRBV5-1 | TGCGCCAGCAGCTCCGGACTAGCAGCCACACCCATTTACGAGCAGTACTTC | CASSSGLAATPIYEQYF
TRBJ2-1 | TRBD2 | . | TRBV4-1 | TGCGCCAGCAGCCAAGATGCAGGGACTAGCGGGGGGCATGAGCAGTTCTTC | CASSQDAGTSGGHEQFF
TRBJ1-4 | TRBD1 | . | TRBV5-6 | TGTGCCAGCAGCTGGGGGACAGGGGGTACTAATGAAAAACTGTTTTTT | CASSWGTGGTNEKLFF
TRBJ2-3 | . | . | TRBV5-4 | TGTGCCAGCACCATCTCCCAAAGCACAGATACGCAGTATTTT | CASTISQSTDTQYF
TRBJ1-5 | . | . | TRBV27 | TGTGCCAGCGGTCCCTGGGCGGTTAGCAATCAGCCCCAGCATTTT | CASGPWAVSNQPQHF
TRBJ2-5 | . | . | TRBV7-6 | TGTGCCAGCAGCTTAGAGGAAGAGACCCAGTACTTC | CASSLEEETQYF
TRBJ2-5 | . | . | TRBV11-1 | TGTGCCAGCAACCCGGGGACAAAGGTCCAAGAGACCCAGTACTTC | CASNPGTKVQETQYF
TRBJ1-4 | . | . | TRBV6-5 | TGTGCCAGCAGCCGAGGGGGGGATGAAAAACTGTTTTTT | CASSRGGDEKLFF
TRBJ2-5 | TRBD1 | . | TRBV5-3 | TGTGCCCCCGTCTCGACAGGGATGAAGGAGGAGACCCAGTACTTC | CAPVSTGMKEETQYF
TRBJ2-1 | TRBD2 | . | TRBV10-3 | TGTGCCGTAGCGGGGGCGCCCTTAGTCGATGAGCAGTTCTTC | CAVAGAPLVDEQFF
TRBJ1-1 | . | . | TRBV9 | TGTGCCAGCAGCGTAGCGGACATCGGTGGTGGTGAAGCTTTCTTT | CASSVADIGGGEAFF
TRBJ2-7 | TRBD2 | . | TRBV6-5 | TGTGCCAGCAGCCGCCAGCGGGGGTCGGGTTACGAGCAGTACTTC | CASSRQRGSGYEQYF
TRBJ2-5 | TRBD2 | . | TRBV7-2 | TGTGCCAGCAGCCCTAGCGGGGGGAACGGAAAGACCCAGTACTTC | CASSPSGGNGKTQYF
TRBJ1-5 | . | . | TRBV5-8 | TGTGCCAGCAGCTTGGTGCAGGGACTCAATCAGCCCCAGCATTTT | CASSLVQGLNQPQHF
TRBJ2-5 | . | . | TRBV7-9 | TGTGCCAGCGGGTACAAAGAGACCCAGTACTTC | CASGYKETQYF
TRBJ1-1 | . | few | TRBV15 | TGTGCCACCAGCAGAGTCAGTACGATTGATGAAGCTTTCTTT | CATSRVSTIDEAFF
TRBJ1-3 | TRBD1 | . | TRBV5-6 | TGTGCCAGCAGCTTGATTCCAGGGGGAGGTGGAAACACCATATATTTT | CASSLIPGGGGNTIYF
TRBJ2-3 | . | . | TRBV18 | TGTGCCAGCTCACCGGACCAGGGAAGCACAGATACGCAGTATTTT | CASSPDQGSTDTQYF
TRBJ2-3 | TRBD1 | . | TRBV10-3 | TGTGCCATCAGTGAAGGGACAGCAGATACGCAGTATTTT | CAISEGTADTQYF
TRBJ2-2 | . | . | TRBV27 | TGTGCCAGCAGAGTCACAACGAACACCGGGGAGCTGTTTTTT | CASRVTTNTGELFF
TRBJ1-1 | . | . | TRBV2 | TGTGCCAGCACCAAGGAGAACACTGAAGCTTTCTTT | CASTKENTEAFF
TRBJ2-1 | . | . | TRBV9 | TGTGCCAGCAGCGGTGGTTGGGGATTGAACAATGAGCAGTTCTTC | CASSGGWGLNNEQFF
TRBJ2-2 | . | . | TRBV6-5 | TGTGCCAGCAGTTTGGGGACCGACACCGGGGAGCTGTTTTTT | CASSLGTDTGELFF
TRBJ2-3 | TRBD2 | . | TRBV19 | TGTGCCAGTAGTCACCTGTTAGCGGGGGGGACAGATACGCAGTATTTT | CASSHLLAGGTDTQYF
TRBJ1-4 | . | . | TRBV2 | TGTGCCAGCAGGCCCGCCGGGGGGCAGTCCCTCTTT | CASRPAGGQSLF
TRBJ2-7 | TRBD2 | . | TRBV5-6 | TGTGCCAGCAGCCAACTAGCGGGGTACGAGCAGTACTTC | CASSQLAGYEQYF
TRBJ2-5 | . | . | TRBV7-6 | TGTGCCAGCAGCTTAGGGGCACTCCTTACGATAGGGGAGACCCAGTACTTC | CASSLGALLTIGETQYF
TRBJ1-3 | . | . | TRBV10-3 | TGTGCCATCAGTGAGTCTCTAGGAGGAAACACCATATATTTT | CAISESLGGNTIYF
TRBJ2-4 | . | once | TRBV5-1 | TGCGCCAGCAGCTTGGCCTTTGGGATGGGGGCCGGCAAAAACATTCAGTACTTC | CASSLAFGMGAGKNIQYF
TRBJ1-4 | . | . | TRBV6-7 | TGTGCCAGCAGTTACCAGTCTCAGGGCGCTGGCAGCACTAATGAAAAACTGTTTTTT | CASSYQSQGAGSTNEKLFF
TRBJ2-7 | TRBD1 | . | TRBV10-3 | TGTGCCATCAGTACTGACAGGGCCTACGAGCAGTACTTC | CAISTDRAYEQYF
TRBJ1-2 | . | . | TRBV28 | TGTGCCAGCAGTTTAAATGGCTACACCTTC | CASSLNGYTF
TRBJ1-1 | TRBD1 | . | TRBV5-1 | TGCGCCAGCAGCCCGGGACAGTTTGTAATGAACACTGAAGCTTTCTTT | CASSPGQFVMNTEAFF
TRBJ2-7 | . | . | TRBV18 | TGTGCCAGCTCACCTGACCACATCTACGAGCAGTACTTC | CASSPDHIYEQYF
TRBJ1-2 | . | . | TRBV30 | TGTGCCTGGAGGATGTGGGGGGTTAGCTATGGCTACACCTTC | CAWRMWGVSYGYTF
TRBJ1-5 | TRBD1 | . | TRBV28 | TGTGCCAGCAGTTTTAGACAGGGATCCAATCAGCCCCAGCATTTT | CASSFRQGSNQPQHF
TRBJ2-2 | TRBD1 | . | TRBV7-9 | TGTGCCAGCAGCCGGACAGGGTTTGGCGGGGAGCTGTTTTTT | CASSRTGFGGELFF
TRBJ2-3 | TRBD2 | . | TRBV7-9 | TGTGCCAGCAGCTTAGGCGGGGGGTCCGATACGCAGTATTTT | CASSLGGGSDTQYF
TRBJ2-1 | TRBD2 | once | TRBV7-2 | TGTGCCAGCAGCCCACGGCGCCTAGCGGGGGCCTTTAGGGAGCAGTTCTTC | CASSPRRLAGAFREQFF
TRBJ2-1 | . | once | TRBV5-1 | TGCGCCAGCAGCGAGACTCGGAGCTCCTACAATGAGCAGTTCTTC | CASSETRSSYNEQFF
TRBJ1-1 | . | . | TRBV18 | TGTGCCAGCTCACCACTTCCCGGTGGCACAAACCCGAACACTGAAGCTTTCTTT | CASSPLPGGTNPNTEAFF
TRBJ2-5 | . | . | TRBV6-5 | TGTGCCAGCAGTTACTCGCCAGGGCAAGAGACCCAGTACTTC | CASSYSPGQETQYF
TRBJ1-2 | . | . | TRBV6-1 | TGTGCCAGCAGGGGTGGTACTAACTATGGCTACACCTTC | CASRGGTNYGYTF
TRBJ2-3 | TRBD2 | . | TRBV19 | TGTGCCAGTGGGGCTAGCGGGGGAACAGATACGCAGTATTTT | CASGASGGTDTQYF
TRBJ2-5 | TRBD1 | . | TRBV11-2 | TGTGCCAGCACCACGGGACAGGTCCTACAAGAGACCCAGTACTTC | CASTTGQVLQETQYF